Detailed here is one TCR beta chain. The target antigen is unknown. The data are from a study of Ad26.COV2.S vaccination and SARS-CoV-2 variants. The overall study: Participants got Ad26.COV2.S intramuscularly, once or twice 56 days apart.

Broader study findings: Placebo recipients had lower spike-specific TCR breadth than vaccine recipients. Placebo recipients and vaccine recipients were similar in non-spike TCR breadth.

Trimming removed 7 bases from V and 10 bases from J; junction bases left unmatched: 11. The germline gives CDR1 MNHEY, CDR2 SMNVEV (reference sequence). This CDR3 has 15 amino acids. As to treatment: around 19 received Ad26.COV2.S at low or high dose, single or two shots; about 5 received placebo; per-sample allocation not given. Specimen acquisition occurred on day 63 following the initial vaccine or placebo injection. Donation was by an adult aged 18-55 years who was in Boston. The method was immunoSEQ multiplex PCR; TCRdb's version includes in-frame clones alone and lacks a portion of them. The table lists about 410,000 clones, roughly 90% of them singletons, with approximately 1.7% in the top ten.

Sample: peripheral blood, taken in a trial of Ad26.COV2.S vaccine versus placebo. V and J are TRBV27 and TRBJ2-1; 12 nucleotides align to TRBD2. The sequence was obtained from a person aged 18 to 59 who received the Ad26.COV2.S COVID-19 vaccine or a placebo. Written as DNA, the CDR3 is TGTGCCAGCACTGTGTCTAGCGGGGGGGATAAGGAGCAGTTCTTC. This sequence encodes CASTVSSGGDKEQFF.